Described below is a single T cell receptor beta chain sequence and its context. Its antigen is undetermined. Assay: immunoSEQ multiplex PCR; the TCRdb copy retains only in-frame clones and omits some. The repertoire holds more than 12,000 clones, with 90% as singletons. The source of the sample is a study of pediatric ulcerative colitis. General observations from the study: Blood-rectal clonal overlap within each person was significantly higher in ulcerative colitis patients than controls. Blood samples from a couple of patients yielded substantially fewer templates and were excluded from blood-rectal overlap analysis.

Sequencing input: blood. This clonotype originated in a boy aged 5-17 years with moderate ulcerative colitis.

CDR3 DNA: TGTGCCAGTAGCCCGCACACAGATACGCAGTATTTT. Its translation: CASSPHTDTQYF. The rearrangement links TRBV19 to TRBJ2-3; D uncertain. This CDR3 has 12 amino acids. The germline V gene has CDR1 LNHDA and CDR2 SQIVND (reference sequence). V lost 6 bases and J 2 bases, leaving 6 bases between the germline ends.